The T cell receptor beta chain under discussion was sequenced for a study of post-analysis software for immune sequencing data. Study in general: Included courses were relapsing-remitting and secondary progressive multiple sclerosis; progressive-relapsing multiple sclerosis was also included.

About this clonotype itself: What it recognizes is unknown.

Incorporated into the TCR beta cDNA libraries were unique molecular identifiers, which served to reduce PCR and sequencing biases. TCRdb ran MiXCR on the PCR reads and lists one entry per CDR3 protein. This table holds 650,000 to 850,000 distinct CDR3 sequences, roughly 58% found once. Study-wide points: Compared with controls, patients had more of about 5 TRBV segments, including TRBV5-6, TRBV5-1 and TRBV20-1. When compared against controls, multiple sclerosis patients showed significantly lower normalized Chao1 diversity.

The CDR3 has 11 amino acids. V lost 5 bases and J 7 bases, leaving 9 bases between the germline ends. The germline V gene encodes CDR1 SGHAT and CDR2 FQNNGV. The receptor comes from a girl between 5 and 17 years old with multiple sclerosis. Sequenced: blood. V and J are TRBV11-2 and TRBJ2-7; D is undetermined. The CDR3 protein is CASSPHREQYF. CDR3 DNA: TGTGCCAGCAGCCCCCACCGGGAGCAGTACTTC.